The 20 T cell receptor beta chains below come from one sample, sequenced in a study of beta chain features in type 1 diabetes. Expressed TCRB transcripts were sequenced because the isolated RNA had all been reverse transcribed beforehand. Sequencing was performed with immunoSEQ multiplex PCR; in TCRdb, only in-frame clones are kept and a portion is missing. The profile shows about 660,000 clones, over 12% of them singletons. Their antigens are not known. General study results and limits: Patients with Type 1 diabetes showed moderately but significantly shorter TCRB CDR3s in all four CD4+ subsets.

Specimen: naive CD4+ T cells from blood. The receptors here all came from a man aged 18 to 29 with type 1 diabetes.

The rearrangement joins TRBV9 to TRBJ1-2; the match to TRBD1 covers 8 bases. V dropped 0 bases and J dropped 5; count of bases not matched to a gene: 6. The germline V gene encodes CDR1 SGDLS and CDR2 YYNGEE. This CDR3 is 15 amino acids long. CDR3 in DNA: TGTGCCAGCAGCGTAGCTTCAGGGGGCTGGTATGGCTACACCTTC. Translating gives CASSVASGGWYGYTF. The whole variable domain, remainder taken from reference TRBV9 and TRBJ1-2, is DSGVTQTPKHLITATGQRVTLRCSPRSGDLSVYWYQQSLDQGLQFLIQYYNGEERAKGNILERFSAQQFPDLHSELNLSSLELGDSALYFCASSVASGGWYGYTFGSGTRLTVV.

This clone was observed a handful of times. CDR3 coding DNA: TGTGCCAGCAGCCCCCTTTGGAACACGTTAGAGACCCAGTACTTC. This codes for CASSPLWNTLETQYF. The genes are TRBV9 and TRBJ2-5; D is uncertain. Germline CDR1 is SGDLS and CDR2 is YYNGEE. The CDR3 length is 15 residues. Deletions cut 4 bases from V and 4 bases from J, with 17 bases between.

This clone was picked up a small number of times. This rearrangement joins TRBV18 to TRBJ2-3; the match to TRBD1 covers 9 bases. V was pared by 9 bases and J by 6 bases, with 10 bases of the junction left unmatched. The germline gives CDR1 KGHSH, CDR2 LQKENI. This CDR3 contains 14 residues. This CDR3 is CASRDRANPDTQYF. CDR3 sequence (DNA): TGTGCCAGTCGGGACAGGGCCAATCCGGATACGCAGTATTTT.

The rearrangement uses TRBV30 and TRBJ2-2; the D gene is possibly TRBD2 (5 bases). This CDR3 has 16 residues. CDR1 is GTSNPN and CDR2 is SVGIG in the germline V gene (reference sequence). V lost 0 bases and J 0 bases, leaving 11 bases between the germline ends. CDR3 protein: CAWSVLGFSNTGELFF. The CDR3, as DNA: TGTGCCTGGAGTGTACTAGGGTTCTCGAACACCGGGGAGCTGTTTTTT.

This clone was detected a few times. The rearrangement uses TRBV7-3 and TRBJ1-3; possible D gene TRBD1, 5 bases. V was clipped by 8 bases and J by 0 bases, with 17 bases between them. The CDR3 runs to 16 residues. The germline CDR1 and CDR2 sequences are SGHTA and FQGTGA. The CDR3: CASLKPDSCSGNTIYF. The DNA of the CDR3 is TGTGCCAGCCTTAAACCCGACAGCTGCTCTGGAAACACCATATATTTT.

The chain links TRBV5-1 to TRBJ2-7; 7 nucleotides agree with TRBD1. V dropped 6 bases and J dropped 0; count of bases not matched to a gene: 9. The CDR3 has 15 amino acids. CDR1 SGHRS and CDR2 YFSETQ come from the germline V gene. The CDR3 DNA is TGCGCCAGCATGCCGGACAGGCTCTCCTCCTACGAGCAGTACTTC. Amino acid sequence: CASMPDRLSSYEQYF.

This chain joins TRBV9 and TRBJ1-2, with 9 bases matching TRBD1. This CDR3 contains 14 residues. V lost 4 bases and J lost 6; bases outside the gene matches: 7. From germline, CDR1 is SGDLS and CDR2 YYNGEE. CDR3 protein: CASSLTGGADGYTF. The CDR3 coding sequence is TGTGCCAGCAGCCTTACAGGGGGCGCGGATGGCTACACCTTC.

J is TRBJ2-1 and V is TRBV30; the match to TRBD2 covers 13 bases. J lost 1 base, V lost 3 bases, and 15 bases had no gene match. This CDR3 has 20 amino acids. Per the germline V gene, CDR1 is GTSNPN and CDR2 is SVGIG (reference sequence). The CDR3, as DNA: TGTGCCTGGAGGAGGTTGGGAGGACTAGCGGGAGTAGGGTCCTACAATGAGCAGTTCTTC. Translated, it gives CAWRRLGGLAGVGSYNEQFF.

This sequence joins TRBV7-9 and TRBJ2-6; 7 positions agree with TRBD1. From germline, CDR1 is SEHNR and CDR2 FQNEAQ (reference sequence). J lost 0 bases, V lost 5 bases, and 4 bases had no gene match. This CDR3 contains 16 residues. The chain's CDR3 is CASSPRDSSGANVLTF. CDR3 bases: TGTGCCAGCAGCCCCCGGGACAGCTCTGGGGCCAACGTCCTGACTTTC.

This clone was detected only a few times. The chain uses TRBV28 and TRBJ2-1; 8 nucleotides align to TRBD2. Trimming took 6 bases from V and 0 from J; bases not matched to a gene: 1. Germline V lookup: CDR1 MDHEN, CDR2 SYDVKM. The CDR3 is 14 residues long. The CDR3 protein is CASSGGASYNEQFF. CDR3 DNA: TGTGCCAGCAGCGGGGGGGCCTCCTACAATGAGCAGTTCTTC.

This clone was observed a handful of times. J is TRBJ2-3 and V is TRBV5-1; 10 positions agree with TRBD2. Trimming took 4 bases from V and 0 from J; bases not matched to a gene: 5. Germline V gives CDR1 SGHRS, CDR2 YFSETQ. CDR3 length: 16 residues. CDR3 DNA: TGCGCCAGCAGCCCCGGACTAGCGGACAGCACAGATACGCAGTATTTT. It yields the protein CASSPGLADSTDTQYF.

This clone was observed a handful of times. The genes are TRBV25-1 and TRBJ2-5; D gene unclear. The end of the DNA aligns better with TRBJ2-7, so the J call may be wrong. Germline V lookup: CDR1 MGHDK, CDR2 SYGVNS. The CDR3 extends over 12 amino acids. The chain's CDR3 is CASSDRFYEQYF. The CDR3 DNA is TGTGCCAGCAGTGACCGTTTCTACGAGCAGTACTTC.

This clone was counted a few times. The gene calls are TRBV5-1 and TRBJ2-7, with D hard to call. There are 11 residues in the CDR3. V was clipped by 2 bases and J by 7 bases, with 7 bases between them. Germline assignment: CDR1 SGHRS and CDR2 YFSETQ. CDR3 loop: CASSFAGEQYF. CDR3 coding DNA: TGCGCCAGCAGCTTCGCAGGAGAGCAGTACTTC.

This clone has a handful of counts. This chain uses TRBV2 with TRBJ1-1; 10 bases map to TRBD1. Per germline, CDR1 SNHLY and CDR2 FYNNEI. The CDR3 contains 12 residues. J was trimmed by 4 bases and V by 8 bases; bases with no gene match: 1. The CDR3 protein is CASWTGGTEAFF. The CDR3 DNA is TGTGCCAGCTGGACAGGGGGCACTGAAGCTTTCTTT.

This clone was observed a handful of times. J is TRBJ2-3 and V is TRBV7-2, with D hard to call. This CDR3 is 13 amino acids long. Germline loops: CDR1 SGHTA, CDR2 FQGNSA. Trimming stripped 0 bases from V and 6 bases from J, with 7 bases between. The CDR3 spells CASSLAGPDTQYF. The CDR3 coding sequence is TGTGCCAGCAGCTTAGCTGGCCCCGATACGCAGTATTTT.

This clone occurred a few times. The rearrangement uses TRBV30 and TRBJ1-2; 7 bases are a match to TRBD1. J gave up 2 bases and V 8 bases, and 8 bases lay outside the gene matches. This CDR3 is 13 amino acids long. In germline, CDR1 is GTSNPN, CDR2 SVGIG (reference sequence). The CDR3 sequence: CARWETGNYGYTF. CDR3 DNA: TGTGCCCGATGGGAGACAGGGAACTATGGCTACACCTTC.

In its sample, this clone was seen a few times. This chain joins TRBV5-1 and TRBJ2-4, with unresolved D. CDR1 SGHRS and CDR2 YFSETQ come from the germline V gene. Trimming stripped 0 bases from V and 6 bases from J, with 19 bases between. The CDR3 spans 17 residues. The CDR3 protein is CASSLAVGSTVGNIQYF. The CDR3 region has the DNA TGCGCCAGCAGCTTGGCCGTAGGCAGTACGGTAGGAAACATTCAGTACTTC.

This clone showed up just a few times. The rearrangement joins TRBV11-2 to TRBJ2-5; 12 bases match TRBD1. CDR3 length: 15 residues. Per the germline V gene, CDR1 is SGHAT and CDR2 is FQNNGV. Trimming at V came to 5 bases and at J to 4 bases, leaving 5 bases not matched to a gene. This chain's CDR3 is CASSPRDRGRETQYF. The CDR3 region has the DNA TGTGCCAGCAGCCCCAGGGACAGGGGGCGAGAGACCCAGTACTTC.

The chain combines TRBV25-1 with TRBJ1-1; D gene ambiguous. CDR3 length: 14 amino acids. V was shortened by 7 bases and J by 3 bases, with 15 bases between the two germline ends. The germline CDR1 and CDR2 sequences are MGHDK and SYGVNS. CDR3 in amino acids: CASTPGWVDTEAFF. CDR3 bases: TGTGCCAGCACCCCGGGATGGGTGGACACTGAAGCTTTCTTT.

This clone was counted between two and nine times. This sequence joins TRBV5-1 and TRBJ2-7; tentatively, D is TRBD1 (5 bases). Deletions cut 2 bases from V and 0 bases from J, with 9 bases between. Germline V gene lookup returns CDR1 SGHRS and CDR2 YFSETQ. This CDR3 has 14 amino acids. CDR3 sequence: CASSFAQGSYEQYF. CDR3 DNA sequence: TGCGCCAGCAGCTTTGCGCAGGGCTCCTACGAGCAGTACTTC.